The rows below give T cell receptor beta chains drawn from one sample of a study of T cell responses to AZD1222 COVID-19 vaccine. The protocol was immunoSEQ multiplex PCR, while the TCRdb copy is restricted to in-frame clones and leaves out a portion. Here the sample spans 80,000 to 100,000 clones, 75% to 90% being singletons. The sequencing used peripheral blood, collected 28 days after the second AZD1222 dose. These receptors all stem from an adult who received the AZD1222 COVID-19 vaccine. CDR3s include the opening cysteine and the closing phenylalanine or tryptophan. The D gene is left open where the match is weak. Clone size is stated in some rows and not others, as once, few, many or a class when expanded.

.	TRBD1	TRBV19	TRBJ1-3	TGTGCCAGTAGTATGGACAGGGCTTCTGGAAACACCATATATTTT	CASSMDRASGNTIYF
.	TRBD1	TRBV19	TRBJ2-1	TGTGCCAGTAGTATCAGTCAGGGGGTAGGTAATGAGCAGTTCTTC	CASSISQGVGNEQFF
.	.	TRBV27	TRBJ1-1	TGTGCCAGCAGACAGGCCATGAACACTGAAGCTTTCTTT	CASRQAMNTEAFF
.	.	TRBV2	TRBJ1-6	TGTGCCAGCAGTGAAGCGAGGGGTAATTCACCCCTCCACTTT	CASSEARGNSPLHF
.	.	TRBV5-8	TRBJ1-2	TGTGCCAGCAGCTTGGACAGGGCCTCTGGCTACACCTTC	CASSLDRASGYTF
.	.	TRBV18	TRBJ2-7	TGTGCCAGCTCACCAAGAGGGGGTGCCTACGAGCAGTACTTC	CASSPRGGAYEQYF
few	TRBD2	TRBV9	TRBJ2-1	TGTGCCAGCAGCCTCATGGGAGGGACCTACAATGAGCAGTTCTTC	CASSLMGGTYNEQFF
.	TRBD1	TRBV4-1	TRBJ2-2	TGCGCCAGCAGCCAAGTAGGGCGGACAGGGGACACCGGGGAGCTGTTTTTT	CASSQVGRTGDTGELFF
.	.	TRBV10-3	TRBJ2-1	TGTGCCATCAGTGGACGGGAACACAGAAACAATGAGCAGTTCTTC	CAISGREHRNNEQFF
.	.	TRBV7-3	TRBJ1-1	TGTGCCAGCAGGTATCAGGGAAACACTGAAGCTTTCTTT	CASRYQGNTEAFF
few	.	TRBV27	TRBJ2-7	TGTGCCAGCAGACAGAATCACTTGGGCCAAAAGTCCTACGAGCAGTACTTC	CASRQNHLGQKSYEQYF
.	.	TRBV27	TRBJ2-2	TGTGCCAGCAGTTTGCGGCACAACACCGGGGAGCTGTTTTTT	CASSLRHNTGELFF
.	.	TRBV12-3/TRBV12-4	TRBJ1-2	TGTGCCAGCTCCAAACCCGGGAGCGGCTACACCTTC	CASSKPGSGYTF
.	.	TRBV5-3	TRBJ1-4	TGTGCCAGAAGCTTCGTGGCAGGGCCCGAGGAAAAACTGTTTTTT	CARSFVAGPEEKLFF
.	TRBD1	TRBV29-1	TRBJ1-1	TGCAGCGGCGCAGGGGGACCCGAAGCTTTCTTT	CSGAGGPEAFF
.	TRBD1	TRBV18	TRBJ2-7	TGTGCCAGCTCACCCGCCGGGACAGGAAACGAGCAGTACTTC	CASSPAGTGNEQYF
.	.	TRBV25-1	TRBJ1-6	TGTGCCAGCAGTGTATCAGGCAGTAATTCACCCCTCCACTTT	CASSVSGSNSPLHF
.	.	TRBV20-1	TRBJ2-3	TGCAGTGCTAGTTGGGAGGATACGCAGTATTTT	CSASWEDTQYF
.	.	TRBV11-2	TRBJ2-1	TGTGCCAGCTTATCGGCGGGATCGTACAATGAGCAGTTCTTC	CASLSAGSYNEQFF
.	TRBD1	TRBV12-3/TRBV12-4	TRBJ2-7	TGTGCCAGCAAGAGGACAGGGGGTCACGAGCAGTACTTC	CASKRTGGHEQYF
.	.	TRBV28	TRBJ2-7	TGTGCCAGCACCACGTCCTACGAGCAGTACTTC	CASTTSYEQYF
once	.	TRBV6-5	TRBJ1-3	TGTGCCAGCAGAATAAGGTATCTCTCTGGAAACACCATATATTTT	CASRIRYLSGNTIYF
.	.	TRBV10-3	TRBJ1-1	TGTGCCACAACCGGTCGTGTGGGAAACACTGAAGCTTTCTTT	CATTGRVGNTEAFF
once	.	TRBV7-8	TRBJ2-1	TGTGCCAGCAGCTTAATACCCCGCGGGGCATCCTACAATGAGCAGTTCTTC	CASSLIPRGASYNEQFF
.	TRBD1	TRBV6-5	TRBJ1-5	TGTGCCAGCAGAAAGGACAGGGGAAATCAGCCCCAGCATTTT	CASRKDRGNQPQHF
.	.	TRBV9	TRBJ2-1	TGTGCCAGCAGCGTACATTGGGGCGGCGGAGAGAATTGGGGCAATGAGCAGTTCTTC	CASSVHWGGGENWGNEQFF
.	.	TRBV7-8	TRBJ1-5	TGTGCCAGCAGCCCAGGGGCTTCTGATCAGCCCCAGCATTTT	CASSPGASDQPQHF
.	.	TRBV19	TRBJ2-3	TGTGCCAGTAGGGCAGGACTAATCCCTCACTTT	CASRAGLIPHF
.	.	TRBV2	TRBJ1-2	TGTGCCAGCATCGGGGAAGTTGGTGGCTACACCTTC	CASIGEVGGYTF
once	.	TRBV28	TRBJ1-6	TGTGCCAGCAGTGGGAATAATTCACCCCTCCACTTT	CASSGNNSPLHF
.	.	TRBV21-1	TRBJ2-1	TGTGCCAGCAGCAAAGCGGGGGTTAGCGGGGTAAACAATGAGCAGTTCTTC	CASSKAGVSGVNNEQFF
few	.	TRBV3-1/TRBV3-2	TRBJ2-3	TGTGCCAGCAGCCACCGTCCCGGGGGTCTTAGGGAATATAGGCAGTATTTT	CASSHRPGGLREYRQYF
.	TRBD2	TRBV10-1	TRBJ2-3	TGCGCCAGCAGTCGGGGGGTCGGAGATACGCAGTATTTT	CASSRGVGDTQYF
.	.	TRBV19	TRBJ1-1	TGTGCCAGTAGTATATTAACAGGGAACACTGAAGCTTTCTTT	CASSILTGNTEAFF
.	.	TRBV24-1	TRBJ1-5	TGTGCCACCAGCTTGATAAAAGACAGGTCGGATCAGCCCCAGCATTTT	CATSLIKDRSDQPQHF
.	TRBD2	TRBV7-8	TRBJ2-7	TGTGCCAGCAGCTTAGGGGGTAGCGGGGGTACCTACGAGCAGTACTTC	CASSLGGSGGTYEQYF
.	TRBD1	TRBV6-5	TRBJ1-1	TGTGCCAGCAGTTCGACAGGGGTTAGGAACACTGAAGCTTTCTTT	CASSSTGVRNTEAFF
.	TRBD2	TRBV13	TRBJ2-1	TGTGCCAGCAGCTTAGCTCCATCGTCCCGGACTAGCGGGAGGGATGAGCAGTTCTTC	CASSLAPSSRTSGRDEQFF
.	TRBD1	TRBV7-9	TRBJ2-7	TGTGCCAGCAGCTTAGCCCCGACAGGGAAGTCCTACGAGCAGTACTTC	CASSLAPTGKSYEQYF
once	.	TRBV5-6	TRBJ1-3	TGTGCCAGCAGCTTGGCCAACAGGGCACACACCATATATTTT	CASSLANRAHTIYF